A single sample gave rise to the 4 T cell receptor beta chains below, sequenced in a study of early T cells in non-severe SARS-CoV-2 infection. TCRdb re-derived calls from the 5' RACE reads in MiXCR, one entry per CDR3 protein. The sample includes some 35,000 distinct CDR3 sequences, 3% to 4% of them seen just once. The sequencing input was whole blood. These receptors all stem from an adult who was a healthcare worker with PCR-confirmed SARS-CoV-2 infection or an uninfected control (not recorded which).

In its sample, this clonotype was seen many times. This sequence joins TRBV2 and TRBJ2-3, with unresolved D. With 3 bases removed from V and 7 bases from J, the gap between germline ends came to 11 bases. The germline V gene encodes CDR1 SNHLY and CDR2 FYNNEI. This CDR3 region has 13 residues. The CDR3 DNA sequence: TGTGCCAGCAGTGAGGATCTCTGGAATACGCAGTATTTT. Protein: CASSEDLWNTQYF. Full variable domain (outside the CDR3, taken from reference TRBV2 and TRBJ2-3): EPEVTQTPSHQVTQMGQEVILRCVPISNHLYFYWYRQILGQKVEFLVSFYNNEISEKSEIFDDQFSVERPDGSNFTLKIRSTKLEDSAMYFCASSEDLWNTQYFGPGTRLTVL.

This clonotype was observed many times. The rearrangement joins TRBV7-2 to TRBJ2-3, with 7 positions matching TRBD2. V lost 7 bases and J lost 1; bases outside the gene matches: 11. The CDR3 is made up of 16 amino acids. Germline V gives CDR1 SGHTA, CDR2 FQGNSA. The CDR3 spells CASTKAGLAGTDTQYF. DNA of the CDR3: TGTGCCAGCACGAAAGCGGGATTGGCCGGCACAGATACGCAGTATTTT.

This clonotype was found many times. This chain links TRBV28 with TRBJ2-1; TRBD2 matches at 10 bases. CDR1 and CDR2 (germline): MDHEN, SYDVKM. V shed 8 bases, J shed 15 bases, and the junction held 13 bases outside the gene matches. The CDR3 has 13 residues. CDR3 in DNA: TGTGCCAGCCGGGAGGGAGCTAGCGGGAGTAGGTTCTTC. Translating it yields CASREGASGSRFF.

This clonotype came up many times. This chain uses TRBV7-2 with TRBJ2-1; 9 nucleotides align to TRBD2. V gave up 4 bases and J gave up 4 bases; unmatched junction bases: 8. The CDR3 totals 16 residues. Germline V CDR1 and CDR2: SGHTA, FQGNSA. In nucleotides, the CDR3 is TGTGCCAGCAGCTCAACTAGCGGGCGACGATACAATGAGCAGTTCTTC. Translating it yields CASSSTSGRRYNEQFF.